This TCR beta chain was captured by sequencing in a study of T-cell memory formation after mild COVID-19. As for the study in general: TCR clusters were largely donor specific. Study conclusions and caveats: Mainly CM and EM harbored the contracting CD4+ clones; mainly EMRA harbored the CD8+ ones. Nothing confirmed that second-wave clones peaking on day 37 were specific for SARS-CoV-2.

Using constant-segment primers, 5'RACE produced TCR alpha and TCR beta cDNA libraries carrying sample barcodes and UMIs. MiXCR was run by TCRdb on the 5' RACE reads, yielding one entry per CDR3 protein. Among 150,000 to 200,000 distinct CDR3 sequences listed, roughly 28% were seen once. Trimming cost V 1 base and J 2 bases; bases outside gene matches: 11. Germline CDR1 and CDR2: DFQATT and SNEGSKA (reference sequence). This CDR3 contains 18 residues. Only a few counts were recorded for this clonotype. What it recognizes is unknown. The chain uses TRBV20-1 and TRBJ2-7; TRBD2 aligns across 13 bases. The clonotype was recovered from an adult woman who had mild COVID-19 (a few samples of this study predate the infection). Cell type and time point are not known. Sequencing was done on a sample of PBMCs or a T cell subset sorted from them (not recorded which). CDR3 sequence (DNA): TGCAGTGCTAGAGGCCCCGGGACTAGCGGGGATTCCGCCTACGAGCAGTACTTC. Translating it yields CSARGPGTSGDSAYEQYF.